A single sample is the source of the 25 T cell receptor beta chains below, sequenced in a study of cytomegalovirus exposure and HLA in healthy donors. With 60 Vbeta and 13 Jbeta primers, the PCR was carried out. Method: immunoSEQ multiplex PCR; TCRdb's copy keeps in-frame clones and lacks some. The data show about 130,000 clones, with roughly 63% seen just once and less than 2% held by the top ten. Sequenced: PBMCs. Receptor source: a man aged 25-45 years in good health and CMV-seropositive.

In regard to this clone: Compared with germline, one end of the junction differs, possibly owing to a read error. The rearrangement joins TRBV7-7 to TRBJ2-2, with TRBD2 identical over 10 bases. Germline V gene sequence: CDR1 SSHAT, CDR2 FNYEAQ (reference sequence). CDR3 length: 14 amino acids. The CDR3, as DNA: TGTGCTAGCAGCTTGACTAGCGGGTTTGGGGAGCTGTTTTTT. Its translation: CASSLTSGFGELFF.

This chain uses TRBV7-9 with TRBJ2-5; no firm D call. The germline gives CDR1 SEHNR, CDR2 FQNEAQ (reference sequence). V lost 4 bases, J lost 5 bases, and 11 bases lay in between. The CDR3 has 13 residues. The CDR3 coding sequence is TGTGCCAGCAGCTCACCCCTAGAGGAGACCCAGTACTTC. Protein product: CASSSPLEETQYF. Based on the CDR3 plus reference TRBV7-9 and TRBJ2-5, the full variable domain is DTGVSQNPRHKITKRGQNVTFRCDPISEHNRLYWYRQTLGQGPEFLTYFQNEAQLEKSRLLSDRFSAERPKGSFSTLEIQRTEQGDSAMYLCASSSPLEETQYFGPGTRLLVL.

The chain has TRBV28 and TRBJ2-7, with D possibly being TRBD1 (6 bases). This CDR3 is built from 13 residues. V shed 5 bases and J shed 1 base, with 9 bases lying between them. Germline V gene sequence: CDR1 MDHEN, CDR2 SYDVKM. The CDR3 region is CASSLQGSYEQYF. The DNA of the CDR3 is TGTGCCAGCAGTCTCCAGGGGTCCTACGAGCAGTACTTC.

This chain links TRBV10-3 with TRBJ1-1; TRBD1 might be the D (6 bases). V was pared by 9 bases and J by 7 bases, with 15 bases between. In germline, CDR1 is ENHRY, CDR2 SYGVKD. The CDR3 sequence is 12 residues long. Here the CDR3 reads CAIHQGYGEAFF. The CDR3 region has the DNA TGTGCCATTCATCAGGGGTACGGTGAAGCTTTCTTT.

This clone has only one observation. The chain carries TRBV5-1 and TRBJ2-3; TRBD1 is a possible D gene (5 bases). In germline, CDR1 is SGHRS, CDR2 YFSETQ. The V gene lost 0 bases and the J gene lost 6 bases, with 8 bases spanning the gap. This CDR3 is 13 amino acids long. The CDR3 DNA follows: TGCGCCAGCAGCTTGGCCTCAGGGGATACGCAGTATTTT. It codes for CASSLASGDTQYF.

The rearrangement uses TRBV25-1 and TRBJ2-4; the match to TRBD1 covers 9 bases. Germline values: CDR1 MGHDK, CDR2 SYGVNS. CDR3 size: 14 residues. V gave up 7 bases and J gave up 3 bases; unmatched junction bases: 4. The DNA for the CDR3 is TGTGCCAGCAAGGGACAGGGTGACAAAAACATTCAGTACTTC. It encodes CASKGQGDKNIQYF.

This clone is a singleton in its sample. This chain uses TRBV7-3 with TRBJ2-1; TRBD2 matches 7 bases. Trimming took 5 bases from V and 5 from J; bases not matched to a gene: 3. Germline CDR1 is SGHTA and CDR2 is FQGTGA. This CDR3 is 13 amino acids long. The CDR3, as DNA: TGTGCCAGCAGCATCGGGACTAACAATGAGCAGTTCTTC. It specifies CASSIGTNNEQFF.

The rearrangement links TRBV2 to TRBJ2-2; 10 bases fit TRBD1. Looked up from germline, CDR1 is SNHLY and CDR2 is FYNNEI. The trim removed 6 bases at V and 4 bases at J, leaving 5 bases unmatched. This CDR3 spans 15 amino acids. This CDR3 is CASRPGTGATGELFF. As DNA, the CDR3 is TGTGCCAGCAGGCCCGGGACAGGGGCCACCGGGGAGCTGTTTTTT. The full variable domain, in which reference TRBV2 and TRBJ2-2 provide the parts outside the CDR3, is EPEVTQTPSHQVTQMGQEVILRCVPISNHLYFYWYRQILGQKVEFLVSFYNNEISEKSEIFDDQFSVERPDGSNFTLKIRSTKLEDSAMYFCASRPGTGATGELFFGEGSRLTVL.

The genes are TRBV4-3 and TRBJ2-2; the D gene is possibly TRBD1 (6 bases). V lost 1 base to trimming and J lost 4 bases, with 16 bases between them. Germline values: CDR1 LGHNA, CDR2 YSLEER. The CDR3 is made up of 17 amino acids. CDR3 protein: CASSQGPTGFSTGELFF. The CDR3 DNA reads TGCGCCAGCAGCCAAGGACCCACAGGGTTCAGCACCGGGGAGCTGTTTTTT.

The chain uses TRBV5-5 and TRBJ2-7; a possible D gene is TRBD1 (5 bases). CDR3 length: 14 residues. Trimming removed 0 bases from V and 3 bases from J, with 10 bases in between. The germline gives CDR1 SGHKS, CDR2 YYEKEE (reference sequence). The DNA of the CDR3 is TGTGCCAGCAGCTTGGACGGCAGGGTCTACGAGCAGTACTTC. Protein: CASSLDGRVYEQYF.

This clone was detected a few times. The CDR3 nucleotides read TGCGCCAGCAGCGCCGTAGGACAGGGGGTTGGGGCCAACGTCCTGACTTTC. Translating it yields CASSAVGQGVGANVLTF. The chain recombines TRBV5-1 with TRBJ2-6; TRBD1 matches at 10 bases. The CDR3 runs to 17 residues. V was clipped by 4 bases and J by 3 bases; unmatched bases: 7. CDR1 and CDR2 from the germline V gene are SGHRS and YFSETQ.

This chain joins TRBV6-6 and TRBJ1-2, with unresolved D. Trimming shortened V by 6 bases and J by 7 bases, and 12 bases separated the two germline ends. From germline, CDR1 is MNHNY and CDR2 SVGAGI (reference sequence). The CDR3 has 12 amino acids. CDR3 amino acids: CASSIVQLGYTF. CDR3 nucleotides: TGTGCCAGCAGCATAGTCCAACTTGGCTACACCTTC.

The chain combines TRBV4-1 with TRBJ1-1; 8 bases agree with TRBD1. This CDR3 spans 14 amino acids. The ends lost 5 bases at V and 7 bases at J; junction bases unmatched: 9. The germline V gene has CDR1 MGHRA and CDR2 YSYEKL. The CDR3: CASSSRRGQDEAFF. The CDR3 nucleotides are TGCGCCAGCAGCTCACGCAGGGGGCAGGATGAAGCTTTCTTT.

The CDR3 sequence is CASSIRDFSYEQYF. CDR3 sequence (DNA): TGTGCCAGTAGTATACGAGACTTCTCCTACGAGCAGTACTTC. J is TRBJ2-7 and V is TRBV19; the D is unclear. The CDR3 covers 14 residues. Germline loops: CDR1 LNHDA, CDR2 SQIVND (reference sequence). V shed 2 bases and J shed 0 bases, with 8 bases lying between them.

A few counts support this clone. The V and J genes are TRBV25-1 and TRBJ2-6; TRBD2 might be the D (7 bases). The V gene's germline CDR1 is MGHDK and CDR2 SYGVNS. The CDR3 loop spans 17 amino acids. Trimming shortened V by 4 bases and J by 2 bases, and 15 bases separated the two germline ends. The CDR3 region is CASSGVGGAAGANVLTF. The CDR3 DNA follows: TGTGCCAGCAGTGGGGTGGGGGGGGCGGCTGGGGCCAACGTCCTGACTTTC.

This chain connects TRBV7-6 to TRBJ2-1; TRBD2 aligns across 9 bases. This CDR3 has 15 residues. V lost 5 bases and J lost 6; bases outside the gene matches: 8. Germline assignment: CDR1 SGHVS and CDR2 FNYEAQ. As DNA, the CDR3 is TGTGCCAGCAGCCCTGTAGCGGGAGTATCCAATGAGCAGTTCTTC. It yields the protein CASSPVAGVSNEQFF. The complete variable domain, with remaining parts taken from reference TRBV7-6 and TRBJ2-1, reads GAGVSQSPRYKVTKRGQDVALRCDPISGHVSLYWYRQALGQGPEFLTYFNYEAQQDKSGLPNDRFSAERPEGSISTLTIQRTEQRDSAMYRCASSPVAGVSNEQFFGPGTRLTVL.

This chain joins TRBV27 and TRBJ1-5; D is unclear. V lost 3 bases and J lost 7, with 22 bases in between. The germline gives CDR1 MNHEY, CDR2 SMNVEV (reference sequence). The CDR3 spans 17 residues. CDR3 in amino acids: CASSFLPLAQAEQPQHF. The CDR3 bases are TGTGCCAGCAGTTTCCTACCCCTGGCGCAAGCGGAGCAGCCCCAGCATTTT.

The V and J genes are TRBV10-3 and TRBJ2-1; TRBD2 agrees at 8 bases. CDR1 and CDR2 from the germline V gene are ENHRY and SYGVKD. This CDR3 is 18 amino acids long. J was trimmed by 1 base and V by 0 bases; bases with no gene match: 8. CDR3 DNA: TGTGCCATCAGTGAGTCGCAGGGTAGCGGGGATTCCTACAATGAGCAGTTCTTC. This gives the protein CAISESQGSGDSYNEQFF.

The chain uses TRBV29-1 and TRBJ1-5; D not certain. The CDR3 length is 13 residues. CDR1 and CDR2 (germline): SQVTM, ANQGSEA. V lost 6 bases and J lost 0, with 9 bases in between. CDR3 in DNA: TGCAGCGTGAGGGCGAATAGCAATCAGCCCCAGCATTTT. Translated: CSVRANSNQPQHF.

J is TRBJ2-1 and V is TRBV7-8; weak D call: TRBD1 (5 bases). The CDR3 sequence is 12 residues long. V was clipped by 1 base and J by 14 bases, with 12 bases between them. Germline V gene sequence: CDR1 SGHVS, CDR2 FQNEAQ. In DNA form, the CDR3 reads TGTGCCAGCAGCTTAGGAGTTGTAGGGGAGTTCTTC. Its translation: CASSLGVVGEFF.

This rearrangement joins TRBV11-1 to TRBJ2-1; a possible D gene is TRBD2 (6 bases). This CDR3 has 15 residues. Germline V gene sequence: CDR1 SGHAT, CDR2 FQDESV (reference sequence). Trimming left V 5 bases short and J 1 base short, with 12 bases between. This chain's CDR3 is CASSRGTASYNEQFF. The CDR3 bases are TGTGCCAGCAGCCGCGGGACGGCTTCCTACAATGAGCAGTTCTTC. Filled out from reference TRBV11-1 and TRBJ2-1, the complete variable domain reads EAEVAQSPRYKITEKSQAVAFWCDPISGHATLYWYRQILGQGPELLVQFQDESVVDDSQLPKDRFSAERLKGVDSTLKIQPAELGDSAMYLCASSRGTASYNEQFFGPGTRLTVL.

J is TRBJ2-5 and V is TRBV5-1, with TRBD2 as a possible D gene (7 bases). The tail of the sequence fits TRBJ2-7 better, so the J call may be wrong. Germline V gene sequence: CDR1 SGHRS, CDR2 YFSETQ. There are 16 residues in the CDR3. The CDR3 protein is CASSHTLGGGDYEQYF. In DNA, the CDR3 is TGCGCCAGCAGCCATACCCTAGGGGGAGGGGACTACGAGCAGTACTTC.

The rearrangement joins TRBV10-1 to TRBJ1-1, with 7 bases lining up with TRBD1. Germline-derived CDR1 and CDR2 are WNHNN and SYGVQD (reference sequence). With 6 bases clipped from V and 5 bases from J, the junction kept 9 bases outside the gene matches. This CDR3 region has 14 residues. In DNA, the CDR3 is TGCGCCAGCAGCTGGACAGGCCGATCAACTGAAGCTTTCTTT. Translation: CASSWTGRSTEAFF.

This chain connects TRBV5-1 to TRBJ2-1; D unresolved. Germline CDR1 and CDR2: SGHRS and YFSETQ. The CDR3 is 14 residues long. Trimming took 0 bases from V and 5 from J, leaving 9 bases between them. In DNA form, the CDR3 reads TGCGCCAGCAGCTTGGTGTCGCTAGACAATGAGCAGTTCTTC. Residues: CASSLVSLDNEQFF.

The J gene is TRBJ2-7, the V gene TRBV6-1; perhaps TRBD1 as D (6 bases). CDR3 length equals 12 residues. V was clipped by 10 bases and J by 4 bases, with 14 bases between them. Germline V gives CDR1 MNHNS, CDR2 SASEGT. The CDR3 DNA reads TGTGCCACCGAGTATCAGGGGTACGAGCAGTACTTC. Its translation is CATEYQGYEQYF.